Below are 4 T cell receptor beta chains sequenced from a single sample in a study of T-cell memory formation after mild COVID-19. From the 5' RACE reads, TCRdb called clonotypes with MiXCR, one entry per CDR3 protein. The sample consists of 300,000 or so distinct CDR3 sequences, under 20% of them appearing once. The sample comprised PBMCs or a T cell subset sorted from them (not recorded which). These receptors were taken from a man aged 18 to 29 who had mild COVID-19 (a few samples of this study predate the infection). Cell type and time point are not known.

This clonotype was recorded at least ten times. The DNA of the CDR3 is TGTGCCAGCAGCCCACAGGGAGATGGCTACACCTTC. It translates to CASSPQGDGYTF. The V call is TRBV3-1, the J call TRBJ1-2, with D possibly being TRBD1 (6 bases). This CDR3 contains 12 residues. Germline values: CDR1 LGHDT, CDR2 YNNKEL (reference sequence). Trimming removed 4 bases from V and 6 bases from J, with 9 bases in between.

This clonotype came up a few times. The chain combines TRBV14 with TRBJ2-7; D gene ambiguous. CDR1 and CDR2 (germline): SGHDN, FVKESK. The CDR3 length is 15 residues. V shed 0 bases and J shed 2 bases, with 11 bases lying between them. This CDR3 is CASSQDRNNPYEQYV. For the CDR3, the DNA is TGTGCCAGCAGCCAAGATAGGAACAATCCCTACGAGCAGTACGTC.

This clonotype was counted ten times or more. The chain links TRBV2 to TRBJ1-2, with D perhaps TRBD1 (5 bases). The V gene's germline CDR1 is SNHLY and CDR2 FYNNEI. Trimming took off 3 bases at V and 4 bases at J, with 21 bases between the two ends. There are 17 residues in the CDR3. The CDR3 reads CASSESRGWQTRYGYTF. The CDR3 region has the DNA TGTGCCAGCAGTGAGTCTAGGGGATGGCAGACTCGCTATGGCTACACCTTC. Full variable domain (outside the CDR3, taken from reference TRBV2 and TRBJ1-2): EPEVTQTPSHQVTQMGQEVILRCVPISNHLYFYWYRQILGQKVEFLVSFYNNEISEKSEIFDDQFSVERPDGSNFTLKIRSTKLEDSAMYFCASSESRGWQTRYGYTFGSGTRLTVV.

This clonotype was seen a handful of times. The chain is built from TRBV15 and TRBJ2-7, with 8 bases aligning to TRBD1. Germline V gene data show CDR1 as LNHNV and CDR2 as YYDKDF (reference sequence). The CDR3 has 18 residues. Trimming took 1 base from V and 0 from J; bases not matched to a gene: 11. As DNA, the CDR3 is TGTGCCACCAGCAGAGTTGGGACAGGTAGTCTATACTCCTACGAGCAGTACTTC. Protein: CATSRVGTGSLYSYEQYF.